This T cell receptor beta chain appears in the sequencing data of a study of OX40 agonist ivuxolimab in advanced cancers. Whole-study context: Patients were treated with ivuxolimab, an agonistic anti-OX40 (CD134) antibody. Therapy given before enrollment (anti-PD-1, anti-PD-L1 or anti-CTLA-4) was allowed, and 40% to 45% had some. Three patients, one with hepatocellular carcinoma and two with cutaneous melanoma, achieved partial responses. General observations from the study: There were, on average, more expanded clones in CD8+ T cells than in CD4+.

Sequencing used immunoSEQ multiplex PCR; TCRdb keeps in-frame clones, though not all of them. The table shows 65,000 to 95,000 clones, with around 88% occurring only once. Of note for this clone: Its antigen is as yet unknown.

Germline CDR1 MRHNA, CDR2 SNTAGT. Trimming left V 3 bases short and J 0 bases short, with 6 bases between. The length of the CDR3 is 14 residues. This TCR was recovered from an adult with an advanced solid tumor such as melanoma, head and neck, liver or kidney cancer. This rearrangement joins TRBV6-4 to TRBJ1-5; D is unclear. The input for sequencing was CD4+ or CD8+ T cells sorted from blood, taken in a trial of the OX40 agonist ivuxolimab. The CDR3 region is CASSESYSNQPQHF. CDR3 nucleotide sequence: TGTGCCAGCAGTGAGAGTTATAGCAATCAGCCCCAGCATTTT.